Below, 23 T cell receptor beta chains from the same sample are listed, as sequenced in a study of blood T cell repertoires in COVID-19. The table came from immunoSEQ multiplex PCR; TCRdb's copy has only in-frame clones and leaves some out. The data show 25,000 to 35,000 clones, 70% to 90% seen once. Sample: peripheral blood. These receptors were collected from a man between 65 and 85 years old with active COVID-19.

This clone was observed a few times. V usage is TRBV4-1 and J usage is TRBJ2-7; 10 bases are shared with TRBD1. The germline V gene encodes CDR1 MGHRA and CDR2 YSYEKL. The CDR3 runs to 14 residues. J lost 5 bases, V lost 4 bases, and 5 bases had no gene match. For the CDR3, the DNA is TGCGCCAGCAGCCCCCCCGGACAGGGGGACGAGCAGTACTTC. It codes for CASSPPGQGDEQYF.

The chain carries TRBV9 and TRBJ2-7; D uncertain. Germline CDR1 is SGDLS and CDR2 is YYNGEE. Trimming stripped 0 bases from V and 0 bases from J, with 10 bases between. There are 15 residues in the CDR3. CDR3 loop: CASSVGPQDSYEQYF. CDR3 coding DNA: TGTGCCAGCAGCGTAGGTCCCCAGGACTCCTACGAGCAGTACTTC.

The J gene is TRBJ2-5, the V gene TRBV6-2 or TRBV6-3, with 11 nucleotides matching TRBD2. Per germline, CDR1 MNHEY and CDR2 SVGEGT. The CDR3 extends over 14 amino acids. The V segment lost 5 bases and the J segment 5 bases; nucleotides outside the gene matches: 4. CDR3: CASSQGTSGETQYF. The CDR3, as DNA: TGTGCCAGCAGTCAAGGGACTAGCGGTGAGACCCAGTACTTC.

The CDR3 region is CASSQTGVRETQYF. CDR3 nucleotides: TGTGCCAGCAGCCAGACAGGGGTCCGGGAGACCCAGTACTTC. J is TRBJ2-5 and V is TRBV11-2, with TRBD1 identical over 8 bases. The CDR3 loop spans 14 amino acids. J gave up 5 bases and V 5 bases, and 7 bases lay outside the gene matches. Germline V gene data show CDR1 as SGHAT and CDR2 as FQNNGV.

The rearrangement links TRBV7-9 to TRBJ2-3; tentative D call: TRBD2 (5 bases). V shed 5 bases and J shed 4 bases, with 28 bases lying between them. Germline CDR1 is SEHNR and CDR2 is FQNEAQ (reference sequence). This CDR3 spans 19 amino acids. The CDR3 sequence: CASSKYLRQRVANADTQYF. In DNA form, the CDR3 reads TGTGCCAGCAGCAAATACCTCCGTCAGAGGGTAGCCAACGCAGATACGCAGTATTTT.

This chain joins TRBV10-3 and TRBJ1-3; D is unresolved. The CDR3 extends over 15 amino acids. Trimming pared 0 bases from V and 0 bases from J, leaving 6 bases between. Germline V CDR1 and CDR2: ENHRY, SYGVKD. CDR3 residues: CAISESYSSGNTIYF. The CDR3 bases are TGTGCCATCAGTGAGTCGTACAGCTCTGGAAACACCATATATTTT.

As DNA, the CDR3 is TGCAGCGTGGAATCCATGAACACTGAAGCTTTCTTT. The encoded protein is CSVESMNTEAFF. The chain employs TRBV29-1 and TRBJ1-1; D gene uncertain. Per the germline V gene, CDR1 is SQVTM and CDR2 is ANQGSEA. This CDR3 spans 12 amino acids. V was pared by 6 bases and J by 0 bases, with 8 bases between.

This chain connects TRBV5-4 to TRBJ2-7; 10 bases fit TRBD1. Trimming at V came to 4 bases and at J to 2 bases, leaving 6 bases not matched to a gene. The CDR3 is 15 amino acids. Germline assignment: CDR1 SGHNT and CDR2 YYREEE (reference sequence). The CDR3 DNA sequence: TGTGCCAGCAGCGCTCCGGGACAGGGGACCTACGAGCAGTACTTC. This codes for CASSAPGQGTYEQYF.

The sample holds one count of this clone. The chain uses TRBV19 and TRBJ1-3, with D uncertain. CDR3 length equals 13 residues. V lost 6 bases and J 0 bases, leaving 6 bases between the germline ends. CDR1 LNHDA and CDR2 SQIVND come from the germline V gene (reference sequence). This CDR3 is CASRLSSGNTIYF. The CDR3 region has the DNA TGTGCCAGTAGACTTAGCTCTGGAAACACCATATATTTT.

The chain recombines TRBV23-1 with TRBJ1-1, with D maybe TRBD1 (5 bases). TRBV23-1 is assigned to the ORF class and has an uncertain function. CDR3 length equals 15 residues. Trimming left V 0 bases short and J 2 bases short, with 10 bases between. Here the CDR3 reads CASSQSARTNTEAFF. DNA of the CDR3: TGCGCCAGCAGTCAATCAGCTCGGACAAACACTGAAGCTTTCTTT.

This chain links TRBV7-3 with TRBJ1-1, with 8 bases matching TRBD1. The CDR3 has 14 amino acids. Looked up from germline, CDR1 is SGHTA and CDR2 is FQGTGA. With V trimmed by 6 bases and J by 2 bases, 5 bases remained unmatched. Here the CDR3 reads CASRPGGPNTEAFF. The CDR3 DNA reads as TGTGCCAGCAGGCCAGGGGGCCCCAACACTGAAGCTTTCTTT.

The rearrangement joins TRBV4-1 to TRBJ2-3; D is unresolved. CDR1 is MGHRA and CDR2 is YSYEKL in the germline V gene. This CDR3 comprises 15 residues. The V and J ends lost 4 bases and 0 bases respectively, with 11 bases between them. The CDR3 DNA reads as TGCGCCAGCAGCCTAGAAGCCAGGAGCACAGATACGCAGTATTTT. Translating it yields CASSLEARSTDTQYF.

The chain combines TRBV6-5 with TRBJ2-1; TRBD1 agrees at 9 bases. This CDR3 spans 13 amino acids. Germline V lookup: CDR1 MNHEY, CDR2 SVGAGI. V was clipped by 6 bases and J by 9 bases; unmatched bases: 6. The CDR3 is CASRIQGAGEQFF. The CDR3 DNA sequence: TGTGCCAGCAGGATACAGGGGGCTGGTGAGCAGTTCTTC.

This rearrangement joins TRBV7-6 to TRBJ1-5; TRBD1 aligns across 8 bases. CDR1 and CDR2 (germline): SGHVS, FNYEAQ. Germline trimming cut 2 bases from V and 2 bases from J; bases unmatched to any gene: 8. The CDR3 is 17 amino acids. The CDR3 loop reads CASSLSDQQGGNQPQHF. For the CDR3, the DNA is TGTGCCAGCAGCTTATCCGACCAACAGGGGGGCAATCAGCCCCAGCATTTT.

The V gene is TRBV9, the J gene TRBJ2-5, with 7 positions matching TRBD2. The germline CDR1 and CDR2 sequences are SGDLS and YYNGEE. The CDR3 contains 14 residues. Losses at the gene ends were 4 bases for V and 1 base for J; bases not matched to a gene: 4. CDR3 protein: CASSPGGPQETQYF. CDR3 in DNA: TGTGCCAGCAGCCCGGGGGGACCCCAAGAGACCCAGTACTTC. The variable domain in full, completed from reference TRBV9 and TRBJ2-5, reads DSGVTQTPKHLITATGQRVTLRCSPRSGDLSVYWYQQSLDQGLQFLIQYYNGEERAKGNILERFSAQQFPDLHSELNLSSLELGDSALYFCASSPGGPQETQYFGPGTRLLVL.

The chain combines TRBV19 with TRBJ1-4; TRBD1 agrees at 8 bases. Per germline, CDR1 LNHDA and CDR2 SQIVND (reference sequence). J gave up 8 bases and V 5 bases, and 4 bases lay outside the gene matches. This CDR3 is built from 13 residues. The CDR3 nucleotides read TGTGCCAGTAGTGCCGACAGGGGAGAAAAACTGTTTTTT. Its protein is CASSADRGEKLFF.

The rearrangement joins TRBV7-2 to TRBJ2-7, with TRBD1 matching over 9 bases. Germline loops: CDR1 SGHTA, CDR2 FQGNSA. CDR3 length equals 15 residues. J gave up 4 bases and V 1 base, and 5 bases lay outside the gene matches. CDR3 bases: TGTGCCAGCAGCTTAGGCCCCGGGACAGGGTACGAGCAGTACTTC. Translated, it gives CASSLGPGTGYEQYF.

The chain uses TRBV5-6 and TRBJ2-7; D remains unclear. Germline V gene data show CDR1 as SGHDT and CDR2 as YYEEEE. The CDR3 contains 13 residues. V lost 1 base to trimming and J lost 3 bases, with 8 bases between them. Here the CDR3 reads CASSLIGSYEQYF. The CDR3, as DNA: TGTGCCAGCAGCTTGATTGGCAGCTACGAGCAGTACTTC.

This clone has just a few counts. This sequence joins TRBV12-2 and TRBJ1-5; TRBD1, the D gene given by the table, was not confirmed from the DNA. TRBV12-2 is given as a pseudogene. The CDR3 covers 15 residues. The CDR3 is CASRPQGASNQPQHF. CDR3 nucleotide sequence: TGTGCAAGTCGCCCACAGGGGGCGAGCAATCAGCCCCAGCATTTT.

The chain combines TRBV7-2 with TRBJ1-5, with D possibly being TRBD1 (5 bases). The V gene's germline CDR1 is SGHTA and CDR2 FQGNSA. The ends were cut back, 1 base at V and 2 bases at J, with 12 bases in the middle. The CDR3 consists of 16 residues. The CDR3, as DNA: TGTGCCAGCAGCTTAGTCGCAGGCAGGGGCAATCAGCCCCAGCATTTT. Protein sequence: CASSLVAGRGNQPQHF.

This chain uses TRBV5-6 with TRBJ2-2, with 9 bases matching TRBD1. The germline gives CDR1 SGHDT, CDR2 YYEEEE. This CDR3 contains 15 residues. Unmatched junction bases numbered 3, after V lost 3 bases and J lost 3 bases. For the CDR3, the DNA is TGTGCCAGCAGCTGGGGACAGGGCGACACCGGGGAGCTGTTTTTT. Its translation: CASSWGQGDTGELFF.

The chain uses TRBV6-1 and TRBJ1-1, with D possibly matching TRBD1 (5 bases). V shed 2 bases and J shed 1 base, with 14 bases lying between them. This CDR3 comprises 16 residues. CDR1 MNHNS and CDR2 SASEGT come from the germline V gene. The CDR3 nucleotides are TGTGCCAGCAGTGAACCATCAGGGATTGGGAACACTGAAGCTTTCTTT. This gives the protein CASSEPSGIGNTEAFF.

The gene calls are TRBV15 and TRBJ1-4; 9 bases line up with TRBD1. J lost 7 bases, V lost 3 bases, and 9 bases had no gene match. The CDR3 sequence is 16 residues long. Germline loops: CDR1 LNHNV, CDR2 YYDKDF (reference sequence). The CDR3 DNA is TGTGCCACCAGCAGGGGTCAATCGGGACAGGGTGAAAAACTGTTTTTT. Amino acids: CATSRGQSGQGEKLFF.